This TCR beta chain was identified in a study of breast tumors, draining lymph nodes, adjacent tissues. Study-wide points: Tumor and nontumor repertoires were significantly more similar in luminal-like than in basal-like breast cancer. Tumor repertoires ranked between lymph nodes and nontumor tissue in diversity, with V and J gene preferences.

Germline CDR1 SGHAT, CDR2 FQNNGV. The CDR3 consists of 15 residues. TCRdb reprocessed the multiplex PCR reads via MiXCR and lists one record per CDR3 protein. This sample has under 25,000 distinct CDR3 sequences, with roughly 43% found just once. Note on this clonotype: The target antigen is unknown. Just one base apart from a much larger clone, this may be a read error.

The TCR comes from a female donor with breast cancer. Some clones in this sample may be carry-over from other donors' samples. Sequencing was performed on breast tumor tissue. This chain links TRBV11-2 with TRBJ2-1; possibly TRBD1 for D (6 bases). Written as DNA, the CDR3 is TGTGCCAGCAGGTTAAGGGGACACGATTACAATGAGCAGCTCTTC. Its protein is CASRLRGHDYNEQLF.